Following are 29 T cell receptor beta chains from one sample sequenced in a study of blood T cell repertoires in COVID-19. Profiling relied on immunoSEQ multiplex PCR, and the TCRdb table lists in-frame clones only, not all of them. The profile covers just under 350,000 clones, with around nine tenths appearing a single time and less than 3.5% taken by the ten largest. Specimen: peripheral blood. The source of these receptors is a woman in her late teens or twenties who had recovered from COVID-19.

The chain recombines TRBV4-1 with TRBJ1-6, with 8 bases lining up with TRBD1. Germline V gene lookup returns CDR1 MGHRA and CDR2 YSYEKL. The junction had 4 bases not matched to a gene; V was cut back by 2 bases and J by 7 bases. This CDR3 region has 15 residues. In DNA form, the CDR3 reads TGCGCCAGCAGCCAACGCAGGGGGCCGAATTCACCCCTCCACTTT. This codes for CASSQRRGPNSPLHF.

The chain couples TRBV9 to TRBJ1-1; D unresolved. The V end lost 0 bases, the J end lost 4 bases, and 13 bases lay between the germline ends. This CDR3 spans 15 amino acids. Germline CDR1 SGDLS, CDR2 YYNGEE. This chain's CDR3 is CASSVDGIRSTEAFF. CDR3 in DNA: TGTGCCAGCAGCGTAGACGGGATACGATCCACTGAAGCTTTCTTT.

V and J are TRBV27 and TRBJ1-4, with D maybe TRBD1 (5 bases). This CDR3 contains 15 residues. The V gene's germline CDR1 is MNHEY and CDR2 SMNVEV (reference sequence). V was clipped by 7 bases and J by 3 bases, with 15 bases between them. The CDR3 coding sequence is TGTGCCAGCACCCTCCAGGGAAGGGCTAATGAAAAACTGTTTTTT. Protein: CASTLQGRANEKLFF.

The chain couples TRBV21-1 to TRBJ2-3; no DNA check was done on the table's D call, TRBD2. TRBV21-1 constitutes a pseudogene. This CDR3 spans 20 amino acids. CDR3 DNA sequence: TGTGCCACCCTCGGCCCCGACGCCAAGACTAGTTTTCTTTGCGGAGATACGCAGTATTTT. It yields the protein CATLGPDAKTSFLCGDTQYF.

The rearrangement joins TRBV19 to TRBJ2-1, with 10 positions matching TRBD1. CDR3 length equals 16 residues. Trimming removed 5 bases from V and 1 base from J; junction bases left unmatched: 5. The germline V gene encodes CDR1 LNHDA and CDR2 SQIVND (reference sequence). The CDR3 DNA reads TGTGCCAGTAGTGTGGGACAGGGGTTTTCCTACAATGAGCAGTTCTTC. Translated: CASSVGQGFSYNEQFF.

CDR3: CASSRRLKTVYYGYTF. The CDR3 nucleotides read TGTGCCAGCAGCCGGAGATTGAAGACCGTCTACTATGGCTACACCTTC. The V gene is TRBV5-8, the J gene TRBJ1-2; D is unclear. The germline V gene encodes CDR1 SGHTS and CDR2 YDEGEE. V lost 4 bases and J lost 3, with 19 bases in between. CDR3 length equals 16 residues.

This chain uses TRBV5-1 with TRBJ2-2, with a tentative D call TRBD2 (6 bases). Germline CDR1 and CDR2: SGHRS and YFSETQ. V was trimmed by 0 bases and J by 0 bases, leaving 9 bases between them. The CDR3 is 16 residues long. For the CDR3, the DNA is TGCGCCAGCAGCTTGGATTGGACTACGAACACCGGGGAGCTGTTTTTT. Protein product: CASSLDWTTNTGELFF.

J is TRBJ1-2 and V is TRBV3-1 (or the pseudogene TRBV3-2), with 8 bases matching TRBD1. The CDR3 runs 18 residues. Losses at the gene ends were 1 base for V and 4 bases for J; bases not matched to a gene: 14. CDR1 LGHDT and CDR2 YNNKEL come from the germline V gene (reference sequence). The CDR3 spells CASSQVVAGGLFSYGYTF. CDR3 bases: TGTGCCAGCAGCCAAGTGGTCGCAGGGGGCCTTTTTAGCTATGGCTACACCTTC.

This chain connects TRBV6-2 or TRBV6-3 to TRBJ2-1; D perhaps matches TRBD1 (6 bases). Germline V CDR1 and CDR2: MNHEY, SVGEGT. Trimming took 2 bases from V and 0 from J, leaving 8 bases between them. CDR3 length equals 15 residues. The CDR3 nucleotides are TGTGCCAGCAGTTACAGCAGGGGCTCCTACAATGAGCAGTTCTTC. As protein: CASSYSRGSYNEQFF.

The DNA of the CDR3 is TGTGCCAGCAGCTTACTCCGGGACTACCGTTACAATGAGCAGTTCTTC. It encodes CASSLLRDYRYNEQFF. J is TRBJ2-1 and V is TRBV7-2, with 7 nucleotides matching TRBD2. V gave up 2 bases and J gave up 4 bases; unmatched junction bases: 8. Germline V gives CDR1 SGHTA, CDR2 FQGNSA. The CDR3 contains 16 residues.

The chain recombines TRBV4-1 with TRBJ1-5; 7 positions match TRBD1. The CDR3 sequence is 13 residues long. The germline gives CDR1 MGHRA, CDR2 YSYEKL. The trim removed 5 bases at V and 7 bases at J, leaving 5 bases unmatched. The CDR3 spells CASSTQGYQPQHF. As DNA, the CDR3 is TGCGCCAGCAGCACACAGGGGTACCAGCCCCAGCATTTT.

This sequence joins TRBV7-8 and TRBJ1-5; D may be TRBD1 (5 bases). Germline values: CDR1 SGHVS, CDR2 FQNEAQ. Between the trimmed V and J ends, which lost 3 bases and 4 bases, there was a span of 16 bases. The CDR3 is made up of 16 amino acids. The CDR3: CASSFLGRSFNQPQHF. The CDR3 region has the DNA TGTGCCAGCAGCTTCCTGGGGCGGAGCTTTAATCAGCCCCAGCATTTT.

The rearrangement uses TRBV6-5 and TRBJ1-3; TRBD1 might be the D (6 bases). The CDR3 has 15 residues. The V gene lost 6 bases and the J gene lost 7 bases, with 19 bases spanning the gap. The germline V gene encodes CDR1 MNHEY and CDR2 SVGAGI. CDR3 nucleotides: TGTGCCAGCAGGCCCGACGGACAGCCCCGGAACACCATATATTTT. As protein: CASRPDGQPRNTIYF.

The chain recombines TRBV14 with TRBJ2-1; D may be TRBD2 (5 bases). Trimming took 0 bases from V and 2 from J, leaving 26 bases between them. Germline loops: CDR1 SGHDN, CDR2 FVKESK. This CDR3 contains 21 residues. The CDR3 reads CASSQEREERQSRFPYNEQFF. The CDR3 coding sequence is TGTGCCAGCAGCCAAGAGAGAGAAGAGCGGCAATCCCGCTTCCCCTACAATGAGCAGTTCTTC.

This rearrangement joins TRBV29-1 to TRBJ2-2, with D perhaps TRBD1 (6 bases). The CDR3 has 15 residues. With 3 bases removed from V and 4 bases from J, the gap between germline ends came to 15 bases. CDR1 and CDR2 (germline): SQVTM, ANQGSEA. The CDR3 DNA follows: TGCAGCGTTGATCGCTTGGGCAGGGGCACCGGGGAGCTGTTTTTT. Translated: CSVDRLGRGTGELFF.

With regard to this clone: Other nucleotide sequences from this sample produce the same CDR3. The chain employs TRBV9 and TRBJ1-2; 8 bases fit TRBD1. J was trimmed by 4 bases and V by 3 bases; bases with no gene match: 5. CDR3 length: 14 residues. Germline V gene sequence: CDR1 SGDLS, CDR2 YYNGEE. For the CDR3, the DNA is TGTGCCAGCAGCGGCGGACAGGGAGGCTATGGCTACACCTTC. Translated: CASSGGQGGYGYTF. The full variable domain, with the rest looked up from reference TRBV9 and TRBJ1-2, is DSGVTQTPKHLITATGQRVTLRCSPRSGDLSVYWYQQSLDQGLQFLIQYYNGEERAKGNILERFSAQQFPDLHSELNLSSLELGDSALYFCASSGGQGGYGYTFGSGTRLTVV.

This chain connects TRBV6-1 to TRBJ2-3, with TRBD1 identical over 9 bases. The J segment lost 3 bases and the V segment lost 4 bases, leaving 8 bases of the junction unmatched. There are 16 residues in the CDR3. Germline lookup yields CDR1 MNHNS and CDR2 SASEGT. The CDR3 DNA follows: TGTGCCAGCAGTGCCGGACAGGGGTTATGGACAGATACGCAGTATTTT. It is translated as CASSAGQGLWTDTQYF.

CDR3 coding DNA: TGTGCCAGCAGTTACTCGCCCAGCGGGTACCAAGAGACCCAGTACTTC. Protein: CASSYSPSGYQETQYF. The chain couples TRBV6-2 or TRBV6-3 to TRBJ2-5; weak D call: TRBD2 (6 bases). Germline CDR1 MNHEY, CDR2 SVGEGT. CDR3 length: 16 residues. V was cut by 0 bases and J by 0 bases, with 11 bases left in between.

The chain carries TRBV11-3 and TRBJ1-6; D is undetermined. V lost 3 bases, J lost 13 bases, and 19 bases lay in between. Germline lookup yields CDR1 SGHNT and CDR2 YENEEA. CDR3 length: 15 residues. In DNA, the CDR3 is TGTGCCAGCAGCTTGGGAGGTTCAAGCCGTTCGCCCCTCCACTTT. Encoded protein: CASSLGGSSRSPLHF.

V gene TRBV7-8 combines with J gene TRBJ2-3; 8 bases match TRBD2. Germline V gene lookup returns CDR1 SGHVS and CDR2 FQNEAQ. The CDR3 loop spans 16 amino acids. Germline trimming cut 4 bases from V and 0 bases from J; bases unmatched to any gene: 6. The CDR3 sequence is CASSSLLAESTDTQYF. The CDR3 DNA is TGTGCCAGCAGCTCCCTACTAGCGGAGAGCACAGATACGCAGTATTTT.

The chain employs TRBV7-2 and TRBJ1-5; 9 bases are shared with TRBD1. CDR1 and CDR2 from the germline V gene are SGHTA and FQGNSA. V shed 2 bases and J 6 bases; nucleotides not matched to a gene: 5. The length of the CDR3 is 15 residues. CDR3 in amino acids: CASSLSGQGSQPQHF. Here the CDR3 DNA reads TGTGCCAGCAGCTTATCGGGACAGGGAAGTCAGCCCCAGCATTTT.

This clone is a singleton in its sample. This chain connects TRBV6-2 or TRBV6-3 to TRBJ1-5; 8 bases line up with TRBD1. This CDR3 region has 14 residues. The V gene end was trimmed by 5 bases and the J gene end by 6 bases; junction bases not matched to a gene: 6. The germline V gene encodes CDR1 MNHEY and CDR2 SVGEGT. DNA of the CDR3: TGTGCCAGCAGTACTCAGGGGGCTCTTCAGCCCCAGCATTTT. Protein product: CASSTQGALQPQHF.

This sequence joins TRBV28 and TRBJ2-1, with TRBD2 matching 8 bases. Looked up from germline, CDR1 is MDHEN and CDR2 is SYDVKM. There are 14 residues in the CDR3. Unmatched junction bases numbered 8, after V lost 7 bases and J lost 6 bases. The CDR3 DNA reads TGTGCCAGCACTCGAGCGGGAGCCCCCAATGAGCAGTTCTTC. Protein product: CASTRAGAPNEQFF.

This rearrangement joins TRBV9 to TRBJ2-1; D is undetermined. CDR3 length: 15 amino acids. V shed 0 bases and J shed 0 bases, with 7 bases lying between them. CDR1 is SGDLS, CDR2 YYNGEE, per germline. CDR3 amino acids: CASSVGSNSYNEQFF. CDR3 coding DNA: TGTGCCAGCAGCGTAGGCAGTAACTCCTACAATGAGCAGTTCTTC.

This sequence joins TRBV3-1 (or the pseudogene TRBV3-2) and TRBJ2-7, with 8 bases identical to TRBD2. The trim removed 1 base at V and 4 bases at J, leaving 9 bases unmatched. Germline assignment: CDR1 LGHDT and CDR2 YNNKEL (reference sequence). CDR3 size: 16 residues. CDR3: CASSQVTSGLVYEQYV. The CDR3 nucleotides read TGTGCCAGCAGCCAAGTCACTAGCGGCCTTGTTTACGAGCAGTACGTC.

The DNA for the CDR3 is TGTGCCAGCAGCTTAGTATGCCGGGACAGGGTGACAGATACGCAGTATTTT. Translated, it gives CASSLVCRDRVTDTQYF. The rearrangement joins TRBV11-2 to TRBJ2-3; 9 nucleotides align to TRBD1. The CDR3 consists of 17 residues. Germline V lookup: CDR1 SGHAT, CDR2 FQNNGV. J gave up 3 bases and V 1 base, and 8 bases lay outside the gene matches. The full variable domain, with the rest looked up from reference TRBV11-2 and TRBJ2-3, is EAGVAQSPRYKIIEKRQSVAFWCNPISGHATLYWYQQILGQGPKLLIQFQNNGVVDDSQLPKDRFSAERLKGVDSTLKIQPAKLEDSAVYLCASSLVCRDRVTDTQYFGPGTRLTVL.

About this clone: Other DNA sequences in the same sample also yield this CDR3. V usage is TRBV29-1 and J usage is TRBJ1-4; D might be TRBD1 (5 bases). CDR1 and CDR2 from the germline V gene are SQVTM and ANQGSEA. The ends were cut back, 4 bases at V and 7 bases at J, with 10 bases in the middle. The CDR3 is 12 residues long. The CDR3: CSVAVGREKLFF. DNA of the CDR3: TGCAGCGTTGCAGTGGGGCGTGAAAAACTGTTTTTT.

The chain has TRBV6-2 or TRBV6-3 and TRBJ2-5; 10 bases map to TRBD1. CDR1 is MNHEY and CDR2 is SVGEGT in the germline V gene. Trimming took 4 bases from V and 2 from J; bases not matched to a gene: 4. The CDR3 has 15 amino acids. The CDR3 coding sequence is TGTGCCAGCAGTTGGACAGGGGGAGGACAAGAGACCCAGTACTTC. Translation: CASSWTGGGQETQYF.

CDR3 coding DNA: TGTGCCAGCAGTTTCACCGGGACAGGGATCAACACTGAAGCTTTCTTT. Its protein product is CASSFTGTGINTEAFF. The chain links TRBV27 to TRBJ1-1; 9 nucleotides match TRBD1. CDR1 is MNHEY and CDR2 is SMNVEV in the germline V gene (reference sequence). V shed 3 bases, J shed 2 bases, and the junction held 7 bases outside the gene matches. The CDR3 covers 16 residues.